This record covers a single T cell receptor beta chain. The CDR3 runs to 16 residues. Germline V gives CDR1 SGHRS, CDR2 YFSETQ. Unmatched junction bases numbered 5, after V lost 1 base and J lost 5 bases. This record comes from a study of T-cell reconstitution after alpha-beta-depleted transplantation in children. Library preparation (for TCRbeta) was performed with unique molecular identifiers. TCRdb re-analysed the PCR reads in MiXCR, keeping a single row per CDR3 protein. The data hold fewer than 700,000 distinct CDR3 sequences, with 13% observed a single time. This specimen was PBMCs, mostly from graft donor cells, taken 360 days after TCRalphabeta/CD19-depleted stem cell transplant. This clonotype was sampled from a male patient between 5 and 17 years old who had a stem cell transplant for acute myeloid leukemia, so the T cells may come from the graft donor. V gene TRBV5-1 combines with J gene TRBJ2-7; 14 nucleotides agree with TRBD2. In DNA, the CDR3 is TGCGCCAGCAGCTTGTGGACTAGCGGGAGGTTCCACGAGCAGTACTTC. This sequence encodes CASSLWTSGRFHEQYF.